The T cell receptor beta chain under discussion was sequenced for a study of long-term antiretroviral therapy in people with HIV. General observations from the study: HIV repertoire CDR3 lengths ranged less widely than those of controls. The repertoire was dominated at all time points by clones expanded before ART.

All participants with HIV were treated in the United States. With survey level as its setting, the immunoSEQ assay was v3.0. This table comes from immunoSEQ multiplex PCR, and its TCRdb copy is limited to in-frame clones, with some not included. The table records 17,000 or so clones, about 91% of them present only once. Germline V lookup: CDR1 MDHEN, CDR2 SYDVKM. This CDR3 has 15 residues. Trimming removed 2 bases at V and 4 bases at J, with 14 bases between. As for this clone: Its target is unknown.

V is TRBV28 and J is TRBJ1-2; D gene unclear. The sequencing here drew on unsorted PBMCs, taken 0.3 years after starting antiretroviral therapy. This clonotype was sampled from a man in his sixties with HIV. CDR3 nucleotide sequence: TGTGCCAGCAGTTTAATCGGGGATTTTGGCTATGGCTACACCTTC. Its protein product is CASSLIGDFGYGYTF.